This T cell receptor (beta chain) is from a study of neurological immune-mediated disorders. Study overall: Relapsing-remitting disease affected approximately 31, and secondary progressive 3, of approximately 34 multiple sclerosis patients.

This clonotype was counted many times. Its antigen is as yet unknown. J gave up 6 bases and V 5 bases, and 9 bases lay outside the gene matches. The CDR3 loop spans 16 amino acids. From germline, CDR1 is MNHEY and CDR2 SMNVEV (reference sequence). As for the cDNA, it was generated by 5'RACE with 10-nucleotide random UMIs. Every sequencing run generated in excess of 180 million TCR-beta sequences. These sequences covered 15-18 subjects. TCRdb re-derived calls from the 5' RACE reads in MiXCR, one entry per CDR3 protein. Of around 69,000 distinct CDR3 sequences listed, 3.4% are singletons. Study-level points and caveats: HTLV-1-associated myelopathy had the most TCR clonal expansion, while multiple sclerosis had the least, a level that fell below healthy controls.

This sequence was found in a man aged 40-49 years with multiple sclerosis. Sequenced input: PBMCs. The rearrangement joins TRBV27 to TRBJ2-3; 12 bases agree with TRBD2. The CDR3 loop is CASSPGTSGLSDTQYF. CDR3 nucleotides: TGTGCCAGCAGTCCTGGGACTAGCGGGCTCTCGGATACGCAGTATTTT.